This T cell receptor (beta chain) is drawn from a study of post-analysis software for immune sequencing data. Built from TCR beta cDNA, the libraries had unique molecular identifiers in them. TCRdb processed the PCR reads anew with MiXCR; each CDR3 protein has one entry. Counted here are roughly 700,000 distinct CDR3 sequences, 30% occurring once; the ten biggest clones make up approximately 0.55%. The CDR3 is 15 amino acids. Trimming left V 8 bases short and J 0 bases short, with 14 bases between. This clonotype turned up a few times. The target antigen is unknown. General observations from the study: Strong co-clustering by F measure linked samples that shared a preparation batch. Compared with controls, patients had more of about 5 TRBV segments, including TRBV5-6, TRBV5-1 and TRBV20-1.

The chain combines TRBV12-3 or TRBV12-4 with TRBJ2-4; D possibly uses TRBD1 or TRBD2 (7 bases each). The sample taken for sequencing was blood. This clonotype was obtained from a girl aged 10-17 years with multiple sclerosis. The CDR3 protein is CASREAGGAKNIQYF. The DNA of the CDR3 is TGTGCCAGCCGGGAGGCAGGGGGAGCCAAAAACATTCAGTACTTC.